Listed below are T cell receptor beta chains from one sample, sequenced in a study of blood T cell repertoires in COVID-19. Clones were read by immunoSEQ multiplex PCR, and TCRdb kept only the in-frame ones, dropping some. The profile shows 250,000 to 300,000 clones, about 85% of them singletons. The sample consisted of peripheral blood. These receptors all come from a man between 60 and 75 years old with acute or convalescent COVID-19. CDR3s include the opening cysteine and the closing phenylalanine or tryptophan. A D gene is named only where the DNA matches it firmly. Some rows have no size entry. The others give once, few or many, or a class for an expanded clone.

TGTGCCAGCAGCGAAGCCGGGACTACCTCCTACGAGCAGTACTTC CASSEAGTTSYEQYF TRBJ2-7 TRBD2 - TRBV7-3
TGTGCCAGCAGTGGAGGGATCGGGGAGACCCAGTACTTC CASSGGIGETQYF TRBJ2-5 - once TRBV6-4
TGTGCCAGCAGCTTAGGGGCGATAAACGAGCAGTACTTC CASSLGAINEQYF TRBJ2-7 - - TRBV11-2
TGCAGTGGACACGCGGGGGGCCATCAGTACTTC CSGHAGGHQYF TRBJ2-4 TRBD2 - TRBV20-1
TGTGCCAGCAGTTCAACAGACAATCAGCCCCAGCATTTT CASSSTDNQPQHF TRBJ1-5 - - TRBV6-5
TGTGCCAGCAGCTTACCCATACAAGCCGGACAGTATTATGGCTACACCTTC CASSLPIQAGQYYGYTF TRBJ1-2 - - TRBV7-3
TGTGCCAGCAGCGTAGGGACAGGGAACACTGAAGCTTTCTTT CASSVGTGNTEAFF TRBJ1-1 TRBD1 - TRBV9
TGTGCCAGCAGCTTAAACCCCGGGGGGGGTGTTGGTTCACCCCTCCACTTT CASSLNPGGGVGSPLHF TRBJ1-6 - once TRBV7-3
TGCGCCAGCAGTGAAGCCCTTAGCGGGCGGGGGACCCAGTACTTC CASSEALSGRGTQYF TRBJ2-5 TRBD2 - TRBV10-1
TGTGCCAGCAGCTTGGAGGGAGGAAGTCGTAATGAGCAGTTCTTC CASSLEGGSRNEQFF TRBJ2-1 - once TRBV5-8
TGTGCCAGCAGTTCCGGGACTTACAATGAGCAGTTCTTC CASSSGTYNEQFF TRBJ2-1 - - TRBV27
TGTGCCAGCAGTTATGGGACTAGCGGGATTCGGTCCAATGAGCAGTTCTTC CASSYGTSGIRSNEQFF TRBJ2-1 TRBD2 - TRBV6-2/TRBV6-3
TGTGCCAGCGCTGACAGGCGGAACACTGAAGCTTTCTTT CASADRRNTEAFF TRBJ1-1 - once TRBV19
TGTGCCTGGAGTGTAGGGGGAACAGATACGCAGTATTTT CAWSVGGTDTQYF TRBJ2-3 - - TRBV30
TGTGCCAGCAGTTTATCGGAGGTCAATGAGCAGTTCTTC CASSLSEVNEQFF TRBJ2-1 - - TRBV27
TGTGCCAGTAGTATAGATTGGGGACAGATGAACACTGAAGCTTTCTTT CASSIDWGQMNTEAFF TRBJ1-1 TRBD1 few TRBV19
TGTGCCAGCTCGCCACTTACTGTCTCTGGAAACACCATATATTTT CASSPLTVSGNTIYF TRBJ1-3 - - TRBV18
TGTGCCTGGAGTGTTCTCGGGACAGGGATCGGCTACACCTTC CAWSVLGTGIGYTF TRBJ1-2 TRBD1 few TRBV30
TGTGCCAGCTCACCGTACTTGACAGGGGGCTATGGCTACACCTTC CASSPYLTGGYGYTF TRBJ1-2 TRBD1 - TRBV18
TGTGCCAGCAGCTTAGTCGGGGTGAACACTGAAGCTTTCTTT CASSLVGVNTEAFF TRBJ1-1 - - TRBV7-9
TGTGCCAGCAGCCAAGCTTCTCAGGGGACCGGGGAGCTGTTTTTT CASSQASQGTGELFF TRBJ2-2 - once TRBV4-2
TGTGCCAGCAGCCCTGACAGGGGCGCTGAAGCTTTCTTT CASSPDRGAEAFF TRBJ1-1 TRBD1 - TRBV11-2
TGTGCCAGCTCACCAGCGTCCTACGAGCAGTACTTC CASSPASYEQYF TRBJ2-7 - - TRBV18
TGTGCCAGCAGCTTAGGGGCCAGGGGATTGGGGACCTACGAGCAGTACTTC CASSLGARGLGTYEQYF TRBJ2-7 - - TRBV7-8
TGTGCCAGCACCTCAGGGGGCGGTGGCTACACCTTC CASTSGGGGYTF TRBJ1-2 TRBD1 - TRBV12-3/TRBV12-4
TGCGCCAGCAGAGATGCTAGCGGGGGTCATGAGCAGTTCTTC CASRDASGGHEQFF TRBJ2-1 TRBD2 - TRBV5-1
TGTGCCACCAGTGAACCGGGACTAGCGGGAGAAACGCAGTATTTT CATSEPGLAGETQYF TRBJ2-3 TRBD2 - TRBV24-1
TGTGCCAGTACGAGGGGGCCAGGCACTGAAGCTTTCTTT CASTRGPGTEAFF TRBJ1-1 TRBD1 - TRBV19
TGTGCCAGCAGCCAGGACAAGATCACAGATACGCAGTATTTT CASSQDKITDTQYF TRBJ2-3 - - TRBV7-9
TGTGCCTCTGCCGGGACTAGCGGGGGGCAAACGTTTACGCAGTATTTT CASAGTSGGQTFTQYF TRBJ2-3 TRBD2 - TRBV30
TGTGCCAGCAGCCAAGATCGGGTCAGCACAGATACGCAGTATTTT CASSQDRVSTDTQYF TRBJ2-3 - - TRBV4-2
TGTGCCTGGAGTAGGCAGGGGCGAAGCGAGCAGTACTTC CAWSRQGRSEQYF TRBJ2-7 - - TRBV30
TGCGCCAGTAACGAGGGACAGACTAACTATGGCTACACCTTC CASNEGQTNYGYTF TRBJ1-2 TRBD1 once TRBV5-1
TGTGCCAGCAGCTTAAGTAGCTCCTATAATTCACCCCTCCACTTT CASSLSSSYNSPLHF TRBJ1-6 - - TRBV7-3
TGTGCCTGGAAAACCGGGGGCGGGGAGCTGTTTTTT CAWKTGGGELFF TRBJ2-2 - - TRBV30
TGTGCCAGCAGCCGCGGGCACTCGAACACTGAAGCTTTCTTT CASSRGHSNTEAFF TRBJ1-1 - - TRBV7-2
TGTGCCAGCAGGAGGGAGGGCTCCTACGAGCAGTACTTC CASRREGSYEQYF TRBJ2-7 TRBD2 - TRBV3-1/TRBV3-2